One and the same sample provided the 9 T cell receptor beta chains below, sequenced in a study of blood T cells in healthy people across ages. Next came a second PCR, run for roughly 6 to 11 cycles, which used a sample-barcoded 5' primer along with a J-beta primer mix. TCRdb re-called the 5' RACE reads through MiXCR, storing one row per CDR3 protein. The data contain about 670,000 distinct CDR3 sequences, around 43% of them singletons. The sample was blood. The receptors were sampled from a man older than 75 in good health.

This clonotype has just a few counts. The CDR3 spells CASGTALNEQYF. The CDR3 region has the DNA TGTGCCAGTGGGACTGCATTGAACGAGCAGTACTTC. The genes are TRBV28 and TRBJ2-7; D perhaps matches TRBD2 (6 bases). Trimming removed 9 bases at V and 5 bases at J, with 14 bases between. CDR1 and CDR2 from the germline V gene are MDHEN and SYDVKM. The CDR3 length is 12 residues.

The J gene is TRBJ1-4, the V gene TRBV7-2; the D is unclear. Germline loops: CDR1 SGHTA, CDR2 FQGNSA. The V end lost 5 bases, the J end lost 2 bases, and 9 bases lay between the germline ends. The CDR3 sequence is 14 residues long. CDR3: CASSKDRTNEKLFF. As DNA, the CDR3 is TGTGCCAGCAGCAAAGATAGGACTAATGAAAAACTGTTTTTT. Combining the CDR3 with reference TRBV7-2 and TRBJ1-4 gives the whole variable domain GAGVSQSPSNKVTEKGKDVELRCDPISGHTALYWYRQSLGQGLEFLIYFQGNSAPDKSGLPSDRFSAERTGGSVSTLTIQRTQQEDSAVYLCASSKDRTNEKLFFGSGTQLSVL.

This chain connects TRBV3-1 to TRBJ2-5, with 9 bases identical to TRBD2. J was trimmed by 1 base and V by 0 bases; bases with no gene match: 3. This CDR3 is built from 16 residues. CDR1 is LGHDT, CDR2 YNNKEL, per germline (reference sequence). The CDR3 sequence is CASSQDPSGIQETQYF. CDR3 nucleotides: TGTGCCAGCAGCCAAGATCCTAGCGGGATCCAAGAGACCCAGTACTTC.

This sequence joins TRBV7-2 and TRBJ2-4; D gene uncertain. The J call may be mistaken, given a closer DNA end match to TRBJ2-7. Germline loops: CDR1 SGHTA, CDR2 FQGNSA. This CDR3 is built from 14 residues. The CDR3 loop reads CASTNGRSLYEQYF. Here the CDR3 DNA reads TGTGCCAGCACCAACGGGCGGTCCCTCTACGAGCAGTACTTC.

This clonotype turned up a few times. This chain joins TRBV6-4 and TRBJ2-3, with 11 bases aligning to TRBD2. The CDR3 has 17 amino acids. V lost 0 bases, J lost 3 bases, and 5 bases stayed unmatched. The V gene's germline CDR1 is MRHNA and CDR2 SNTAGT. This chain's CDR3 is CASSDSASGRRTDTQYF. In nucleotides, the CDR3 is TGTGCCAGCAGTGACTCGGCTAGCGGGAGGAGAACAGATACGCAGTATTTT.

This clonotype was counted a few times. This chain joins TRBV20-1 and TRBJ2-2; D call uncertain. Germline CDR1 is DFQATT and CDR2 is SNEGSKA (reference sequence). The CDR3 runs to 12 residues. The V end lost 3 bases, the J end lost 6 bases, and 8 bases lay between the germline ends. DNA for the CDR3: TGCAGTGCTAGTGCGGATCCCGGGGAGCTGTTTTTT. It yields the protein CSASADPGELFF.

The chain joins TRBV4-2 to TRBJ2-4; 9 nucleotides line up with TRBD1. The CDR3 length is 21 residues. V lost 0 bases to trimming and J lost 0 bases; unmatched junction nucleotides: 15. From germline, CDR1 is LGHNA and CDR2 YNFKEQ. The chain's CDR3 is CASSQEGARDRALLAKNIQYF. The CDR3 DNA is TGTGCCAGCAGCCAAGAAGGGGCCCGGGACAGGGCCCTTTTAGCCAAAAACATTCAGTACTTC.

This chain connects TRBV18 to TRBJ2-1, with D perhaps TRBD1 or TRBD2 (6 bases each). The CDR3 totals 14 residues. Trimming shortened V by 4 bases and J by 7 bases, and 14 bases separated the two germline ends. In germline, CDR1 is KGHSH, CDR2 LQKENI. This CDR3 is CASSRGGMVNEQFF. The DNA of the CDR3 is TGTGCCAGCTCACGAGGGGGGATGGTGAATGAGCAGTTCTTC.

This rearrangement joins TRBV25-1 to TRBJ2-7, with 13 positions matching TRBD2. Germline CDR1 reads MGHDK; CDR2 reads SYGVNS. The CDR3 has 16 residues. Trimming took 3 bases from V and 5 from J; bases not matched to a gene: 7. This CDR3 is CASSDPGTSGVHEQYF. In DNA, the CDR3 is TGTGCCAGCAGTGACCCCGGGACTAGCGGGGTTCACGAGCAGTACTTC.